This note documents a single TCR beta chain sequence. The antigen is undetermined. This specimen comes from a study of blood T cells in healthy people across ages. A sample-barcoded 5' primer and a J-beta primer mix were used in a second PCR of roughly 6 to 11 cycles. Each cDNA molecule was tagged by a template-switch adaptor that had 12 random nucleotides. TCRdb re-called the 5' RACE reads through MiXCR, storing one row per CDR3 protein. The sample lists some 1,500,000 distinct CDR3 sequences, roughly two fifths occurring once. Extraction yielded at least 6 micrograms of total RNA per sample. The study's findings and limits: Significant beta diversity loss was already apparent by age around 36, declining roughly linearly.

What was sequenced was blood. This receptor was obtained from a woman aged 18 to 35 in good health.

CDR3 nucleotides: TGCGCCAGCAGCTTGGACAGGGGTCTTCGGCAAGAGACCCAGTACTTC. It codes for CASSLDRGLRQETQYF. The chain uses TRBV5-1 and TRBJ2-5, with TRBD1 identical over 7 bases. From germline, CDR1 is SGHRS and CDR2 YFSETQ. The CDR3 runs to 16 residues. V lost 0 bases, J lost 2 bases, and 7 bases stayed unmatched.